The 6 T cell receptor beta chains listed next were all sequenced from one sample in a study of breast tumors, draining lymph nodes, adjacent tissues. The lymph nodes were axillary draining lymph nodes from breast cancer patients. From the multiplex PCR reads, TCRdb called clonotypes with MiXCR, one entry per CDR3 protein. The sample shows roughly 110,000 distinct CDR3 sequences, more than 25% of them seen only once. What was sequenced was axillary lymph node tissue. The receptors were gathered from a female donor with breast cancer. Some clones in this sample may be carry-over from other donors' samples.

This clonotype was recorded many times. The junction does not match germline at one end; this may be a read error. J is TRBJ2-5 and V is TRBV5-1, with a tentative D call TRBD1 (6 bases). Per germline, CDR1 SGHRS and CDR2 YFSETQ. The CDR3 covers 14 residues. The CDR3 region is CASSLWDTQDTQYF. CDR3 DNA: TGCGCCAGCAGCTTGTGGGACACACAAGACACCCAGTACTTC. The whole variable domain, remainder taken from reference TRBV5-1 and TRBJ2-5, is KAGVTQTPRYLIKTRGQQVTLSCSPISGHRSVSWYQQTPGQGLQFLFEYFSETQRNKGNFPGRFSGRQFSNSRSEMNVSTLELGDSALYLCASSLWDTQDTQYFGPGTRLLVL.

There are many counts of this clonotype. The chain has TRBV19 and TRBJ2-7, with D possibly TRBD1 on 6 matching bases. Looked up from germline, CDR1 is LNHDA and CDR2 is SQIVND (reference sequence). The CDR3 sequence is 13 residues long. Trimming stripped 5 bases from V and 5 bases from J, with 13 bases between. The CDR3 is CASSPSRGNEQYF. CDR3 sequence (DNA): TGTGCCAGTAGTCCGTCAAGGGGGAACGAGCAGTACTTC.

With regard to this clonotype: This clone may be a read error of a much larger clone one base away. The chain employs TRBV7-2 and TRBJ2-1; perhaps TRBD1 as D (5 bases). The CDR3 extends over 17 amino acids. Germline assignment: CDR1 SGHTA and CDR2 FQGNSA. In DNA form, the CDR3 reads TGTGCCAGCAGAGCTAGACAGTTACCAAGCTCCCACAATGAGCAGTTCTTC. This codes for CASRARQLPSSHNEQFF. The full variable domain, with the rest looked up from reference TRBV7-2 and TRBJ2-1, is GAGVSQSPSNKVTEKGKDVELRCDPISGHTALYWYRQSLGQGLEFLIYFQGNSAPDKSGLPSDRFSAERTGGSVSTLTIQRTQQEDSAVYLCASRARQLPSSHNEQFFGPGTRLTVL.

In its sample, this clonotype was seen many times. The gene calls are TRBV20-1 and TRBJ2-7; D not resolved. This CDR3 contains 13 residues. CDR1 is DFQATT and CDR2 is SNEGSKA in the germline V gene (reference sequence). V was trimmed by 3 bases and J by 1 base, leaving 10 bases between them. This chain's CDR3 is CSASRPISYEQYF. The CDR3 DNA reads TGCAGTGCTAGTAGGCCAATTTCCTACGAGCAGTACTTC.

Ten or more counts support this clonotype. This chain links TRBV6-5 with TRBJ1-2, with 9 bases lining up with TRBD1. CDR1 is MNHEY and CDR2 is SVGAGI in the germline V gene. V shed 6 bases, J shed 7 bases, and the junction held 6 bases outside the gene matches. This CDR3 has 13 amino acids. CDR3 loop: CASRRTGESGYTF. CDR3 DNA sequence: TGTGCCAGCAGGCGGACAGGGGAGAGTGGCTACACCTTC.

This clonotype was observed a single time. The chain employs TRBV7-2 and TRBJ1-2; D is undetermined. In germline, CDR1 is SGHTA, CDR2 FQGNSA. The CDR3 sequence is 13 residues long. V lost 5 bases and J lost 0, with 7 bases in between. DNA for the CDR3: TGTGCCAGCAGCCCGACTACTAACTATGGCTACACCTTC. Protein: CASSPTTNYGYTF.